Listed below are T cell receptor beta chains from one sample, sequenced in a study of T-cell reconstitution after alpha-beta-depleted transplantation in children. TCRdb re-analysed the PCR reads in MiXCR, keeping a single row per CDR3 protein. The data show some 300,000 distinct CDR3 sequences, about 9.4% seen once. Here the sequenced sample was PBMCs, taken before TCRalphabeta/CD19-depleted stem cell transplant. The receptors derive from a boy under two years old with acute myeloid leukemia, due to receive a stem cell transplant. Each CDR3 is given with its conserved first and last residue.

j_call: TRBJ2-2; v_call: TRBV6-1; cdr3_aa: CASSGQGWAGELFF
j_call: TRBJ2-7; v_call: TRBV20-1; cdr3_aa: CSARGSGSPYEQYF
j_call: TRBJ2-1; v_call: TRBV5-1; cdr3_aa: CASSTRGAYNEQFF
j_call: TRBJ2-2; v_call: TRBV4-3; cdr3_aa: CASSQELGRAGELFF
j_call: TRBJ2-7; v_call: TRBV7-9; cdr3_aa: CASSSYMRGGPTYEQYF
j_call: TRBJ2-3; v_call: TRBV20-1; cdr3_aa: CSAPGVNTDTQYF
j_call: TRBJ2-1; v_call: TRBV19; cdr3_aa: CASSIAPTRGNEQFF
j_call: TRBJ1-5; v_call: TRBV4-2; cdr3_aa: CASSQGRSSENQPQHF
j_call: TRBJ2-4; v_call: TRBV27; cdr3_aa: CASSSLTIGRTDIQYF
j_call: TRBJ2-1; v_call: TRBV6-2/TRBV6-3; cdr3_aa: CASSYPRQDEQFF
j_call: TRBJ1-1; v_call: TRBV28; cdr3_aa: CASSFPFRGDTEAFF
j_call: TRBJ2-4; v_call: TRBV12-3/TRBV12-4; cdr3_aa: CASSPGTGHKNIQYF
j_call: TRBJ2-6; v_call: TRBV10-3; cdr3_aa: CAISDWTGGASGANVLTF
j_call: TRBJ2-5; v_call: TRBV11-2; cdr3_aa: CASSLEDRKETQYF
j_call: TRBJ2-1; v_call: TRBV3-1; cdr3_aa: CASSQDPGGTTYNEQFF
j_call: TRBJ2-5; v_call: TRBV6-1; cdr3_aa: CASSEERGQPQETQYF
j_call: TRBJ2-7; v_call: TRBV9; cdr3_aa: CASSRQGARKDEQYF
j_call: TRBJ2-7; v_call: TRBV5-1; cdr3_aa: CASSQKPLGEQYF
j_call: TRBJ2-4; v_call: TRBV4-2; cdr3_aa: CASSQFSGSWAKNIQYF
j_call: TRBJ2-6; v_call: TRBV10-3; cdr3_aa: CAGRGRVANVLTF